These T cell receptor beta chains were read from a single sample in a study of cytomegalovirus exposure and HLA in healthy donors. Data came from immunoSEQ multiplex PCR; TCRdb stores just in-frame clones and leaves some out. The profile shows 100,000 to 150,000 clones, less than 85% of them singletons. The sample consisted of PBMCs. These receptors all stem from a man aged 18 to 30 in good health and CMV-seropositive. Each CDR3 is given with its conserved first and last residue. The D gene is left open where the match is weak. Size values are once, few and many counts, or a class for expanded clones, and some rows have none.

cdr3_aa | cdr3_nt | d_call | j_call | clone_size | v_call
CAWTAGGTSNQPQHF | TGTGCCTGGACGGCAGGGGGCACGAGCAATCAGCCCCAGCATTTT | TRBD1 | TRBJ1-5 | . | TRBV30
CASSLQGGTEAFF | TGTGCCAGCAGCCTACAGGGTGGCACTGAAGCTTTCTTT | . | TRBJ1-1 | . | TRBV5-6
CASSVYAGIDEQFF | TGTGCCAGCAGCGTATACGCAGGGATTGATGAGCAGTTCTTC | . | TRBJ2-1 | . | TRBV7-8
CASSSVGGLSSGANVLTF | TGTGCCAGCAGCTCTGTAGGGGGCCTGAGCTCTGGGGCCAACGTCCTGACTTTC | TRBD1 | TRBJ2-6 | . | TRBV5-4
CASSVTGSPYEQYF | TGTGCCAGCAGTGTGACAGGGTCGCCCTACGAGCAGTACTTC | TRBD1 | TRBJ2-7 | . | TRBV6-1
CASSFPAGGVEVSQPQHF | TGTGCCAGCAGCTTTCCGGCAGGGGGCGTAGAGGTGAGTCAGCCCCAGCATTTT | TRBD1 | TRBJ1-5 | . | TRBV7-2
CASSGGLDGYTF | TGTGCCAGCAGTGGTGGGCTTGATGGCTACACCTTC | . | TRBJ1-2 | . | TRBV25-1
CASSYARSAAGSPLHF | TGTGCCAGCAGTTACGCGCGAAGTGCTGCCGGTTCACCCCTCCACTTT | . | TRBJ1-6 | . | TRBV28
CASSPGTGLWDTEAFF | TGTGCCAGCAGCCCGGGGACAGGGCTTTGGGACACTGAAGCTTTCTTT | TRBD1 | TRBJ1-1 | . | TRBV7-3
CASSLGRDYGYTF | TGTGCCAGCAGTTTAGGCAGGGACTATGGCTACACCTTC | . | TRBJ1-2 | . | TRBV28
CASSLGRASGNTIYF | TGTGCCAGCAGCTTGGGCAGGGCATCCGGAAACACCATATATTTT | . | TRBJ1-3 | . | TRBV7-9
CASSNQNRGFTEAFF | TGTGCCAGTAGTAACCAGAACAGGGGGTTCACTGAAGCTTTCTTT | TRBD1 | TRBJ1-1 | few | TRBV19
CASSEQSGADTQYF | TGCGCCAGCAGTGAGCAGTCAGGGGCAGATACGCAGTATTTT | . | TRBJ2-3 | . | TRBV10-1
CATSRDALGQGRNDYGYTF | TGTGCCACCAGCAGAGATGCCTTGGGACAGGGGAGGAATGACTATGGCTACACCTTC | TRBD1 | TRBJ1-2 | . | TRBV15
CASTPQKEYTEAFF | TGTGCCAGCACACCACAGAAAGAGTACACTGAAGCTTTCTTT | . | TRBJ1-1 | . | TRBV2
CASSQGKGARTEAFF | TGCGCCAGCAGCCAAGGAAAGGGGGCGAGGACTGAAGCTTTCTTT | TRBD1 | TRBJ1-1 | . | TRBV4-1
CASSLGDGLQETQYF | TGTGCCAGCAGCCTGGGAGACGGCCTCCAAGAGACCCAGTACTTC | . | TRBJ2-5 | . | TRBV11-2
CASSNNSGANVLTF | TGTGCCAGCAGTAACAACTCTGGGGCCAACGTCCTGACTTTC | . | TRBJ2-6 | . | TRBV6-4
CASSPGGRLETQYF | TGTGCCAGCAGCCCAGGGGGGCGGTTGGAGACCCAGTACTTC | . | TRBJ2-5 | few | TRBV9
CSVAEGGEQYF | TGCAGCGTTGCCGAGGGAGGGGAGCAGTACTTC | TRBD2 | TRBJ2-7 | . | TRBV29-1
CASSQDSAEQYF | TGCGCCAGCAGCCAGGACAGCGCGGAGCAGTACTTC | . | TRBJ2-7 | . | TRBV4-1
CASSAVGGAQNEQFF | TGTGCCAGCAGCGCTGTGGGGGGGGCACAGAATGAGCAGTTCTTC | . | TRBJ2-1 | . | TRBV7-8
CASQEAVYEQYF | TGTGCCAGCCAAGAGGCTGTCTACGAGCAGTACTTC | . | TRBJ2-7 | . | TRBV11-2
CASSFSGRGMNTEAFF | TGTGCCAGCAGCTTTTCGGGCAGGGGCATGAACACTGAAGCTTTCTTT | . | TRBJ1-1 | . | TRBV5-5
CAWSVRLQLPTAFF | TGTGCCTGGAGTGTACGTTTACAGCTACCGACAGCTTTCTTT | . | TRBJ1-1 | . | TRBV30
CASSRQGRPDQPQHF | TGTGCCAGCAGCAGACAGGGTCGGCCCGATCAGCCCCAGCATTTT | TRBD1 | TRBJ1-5 | . | TRBV7-2
CATRGGANEKLFF | TGTGCCACTCGCGGGGGGGCAAATGAAAAACTGTTTTTT | . | TRBJ1-4 | . | TRBV6-1
CASSPDGRLNTEAFF | TGTGCCAGCAGCCCCGACGGGAGATTGAACACTGAAGCTTTCTTT | . | TRBJ1-1 | . | TRBV7-3
CASSLAGGLQETQYF | TGTGCCAGCAGCTTGGCGGGGGGGCTCCAGGAGACCCAGTACTTC | TRBD2 | TRBJ2-5 | . | TRBV5-6
CASSLRRLAGATNTGELFF | TGTGCCAGTAGTCTCCGGAGACTAGCGGGGGCCACGAACACCGGGGAGCTGTTTTTT | TRBD2 | TRBJ2-2 | once | TRBV19
CASSSSGGEGDTQYF | TGTGCCAGCAGTTCATCGGGGGGGGAGGGGGATACGCAGTATTTT | TRBD2 | TRBJ2-3 | . | TRBV6-6
CASSPQAGPYNEQFF | TGTGCCAGCAGTCCCCAGGCGGGACCCTACAATGAGCAGTTCTTC | . | TRBJ2-1 | few | TRBV27
CATSTGGTDTQYF | TGTGCCACCTCGACGGGGGGCACAGATACGCAGTATTTT | . | TRBJ2-3 | . | TRBV27
CASSLLSTDTQYF | TGTGCCAGCAGCTTGCTTAGCACAGATACGCAGTATTTT | . | TRBJ2-3 | . | TRBV5-6
CASSLEFGGTGPLYGYTF | TGCGCCAGCAGCTTGGAATTTGGGGGGACAGGGCCCCTCTATGGCTACACCTTC | TRBD1 | TRBJ1-2 | . | TRBV5-1
CASSQERGGGDTQYF | TGTGCCAGCAGCCAAGAACGGGGGGGAGGGGATACGCAGTATTTT | TRBD2 | TRBJ2-3 | . | TRBV4-2
CASSVIAGGPVLRETQYF | TGTGCCAGCAGCGTTATAGCGGGGGGGCCGGTTTTAAGGGAGACCCAGTACTTC | TRBD2 | TRBJ2-5 | . | TRBV9
CASKVVGDYGYTF | TGTGCCAGCAAGGTGGTAGGGGACTATGGCTACACCTTC | . | TRBJ1-2 | . | TRBV6-5
CALGRGTNEKLFF | TGTGCCCTGGGGAGGGGTACTAATGAAAAACTGTTTTTT | . | TRBJ1-4 | . | TRBV28
CASSLIESPLHF | TGTGCCAGCAGCTTAATCGAGTCACCCCTCCACTTT | . | TRBJ1-6 | many | TRBV7-9
CASSLEAGPSYEQYF | TGTGCCAGCAGCTTAGAGGCAGGGCCCTCCTACGAGCAGTACTTC | . | TRBJ2-7 | . | TRBV7-8
CASSIVHRGVIQPQHF | TGTGCCAGTAGTATAGTTCACAGGGGAGTGATTCAGCCCCAGCATTTT | TRBD1 | TRBJ1-5 | . | TRBV19
CASSLGWGETTEAFF | TGTGCCAGCAGCTTGGGGTGGGGGGAGACAACTGAAGCTTTCTTT | . | TRBJ1-1 | . | TRBV5-6
CASSPRGQGGKNTEAFF | TGTGCCAGCTCACCACGGGGACAGGGAGGGAAAAACACTGAAGCTTTCTTT | TRBD1 | TRBJ1-1 | . | TRBV18
CASSLAAGVGGSGANVLTF | TGTGCCAGCAGCTTGGCCGCGGGGGTTGGTGGCTCTGGGGCCAACGTCCTGACTTTC | TRBD2 | TRBJ2-6 | few | TRBV5-6
CASSQEETSTQPQHF | TGCGCCAGCAGCCAAGAAGAGACAAGCACCCAGCCCCAGCATTTT | . | TRBJ1-5 | . | TRBV4-1
CASSTGTGGGLTFF | TGTGCCAGTAGTACAGGGACAGGAGGGGGTTTGACTTTCTTT | TRBD1 | TRBJ1-1 | . | TRBV19
CASSYQGAMTEAFF | TGTGCCAGCAGTTACCAGGGGGCGATGACTGAAGCTTTCTTT | TRBD1 | TRBJ1-1 | . | TRBV6-5
CASSEWGGSEKLFF | TGTGCCAGCAGTGAATGGGGGGGTAGTGAAAAACTGTTTTTT | . | TRBJ1-4 | . | TRBV25-1
CASSLNAGGYNEQFF | TGTGCCAGCAGCTTAAACGCGGGGGGATACAATGAGCAGTTCTTC | TRBD2 | TRBJ2-1 | . | TRBV7-3
CAIRGEGSNTEAFF | TGTGCCATCAGGGGGGAGGGCTCTAACACTGAAGCTTTCTTT | . | TRBJ1-1 | . | TRBV10-3
CAWKGSSEQFF | TGTGCCTGGAAGGGGTCGAGTGAGCAGTTCTTC | . | TRBJ2-1 | . | TRBV30
CASSAGQGYEQYF | TGTGCCAGCTCAGCAGGGCAGGGCTACGAGCAGTACTTC | . | TRBJ2-7 | once | TRBV18
CASSRELAGAGNEQFF | TGTGCCAGCAGCCGGGAACTAGCGGGGGCGGGGAATGAGCAGTTCTTC | TRBD2 | TRBJ2-1 | once | TRBV4-2